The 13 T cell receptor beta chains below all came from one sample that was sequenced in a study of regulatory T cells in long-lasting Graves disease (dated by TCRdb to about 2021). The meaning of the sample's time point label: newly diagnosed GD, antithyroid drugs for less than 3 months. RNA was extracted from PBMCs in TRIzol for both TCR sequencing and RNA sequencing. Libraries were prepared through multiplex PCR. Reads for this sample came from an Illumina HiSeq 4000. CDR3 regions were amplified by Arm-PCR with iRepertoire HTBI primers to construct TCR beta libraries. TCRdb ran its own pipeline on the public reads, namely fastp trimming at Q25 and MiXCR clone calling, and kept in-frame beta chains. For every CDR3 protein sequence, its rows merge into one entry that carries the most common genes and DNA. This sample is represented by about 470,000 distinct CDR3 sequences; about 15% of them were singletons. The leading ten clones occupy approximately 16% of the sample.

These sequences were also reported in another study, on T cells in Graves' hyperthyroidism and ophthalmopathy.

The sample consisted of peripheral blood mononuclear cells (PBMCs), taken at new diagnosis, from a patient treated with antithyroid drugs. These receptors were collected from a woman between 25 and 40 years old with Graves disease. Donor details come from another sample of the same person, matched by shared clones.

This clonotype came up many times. CDR3 sequence (DNA): TGCGCCAGCAGATCGTGGACTAGCGGGGTCTACAATGAGCAGTTCTTC. It is translated as CASRSWTSGVYNEQFF. The chain recombines TRBV5-1 with TRBJ2-1, with 12 bases aligning to TRBD2. In germline, CDR1 is SGHRS, CDR2 YFSETQ. V trimming: 5 bases; J trimming: 3 bases; junction bases outside the gene matches: 6. This CDR3 contains 16 residues.

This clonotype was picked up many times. Here the CDR3 DNA reads TGTGCCACCACCAAAACAGGGAACACTGAAGCTTTCTTT. Translated, it gives CATTKTGNTEAFF. The chain employs TRBV27 and TRBJ1-1; possibly TRBD1 for D (5 bases). V gave up 10 bases and J gave up 1 base, with 13 bases separating them. The CDR3 is 13 amino acids. Germline assignment: CDR1 MNHEY and CDR2 SMNVEV (reference sequence).

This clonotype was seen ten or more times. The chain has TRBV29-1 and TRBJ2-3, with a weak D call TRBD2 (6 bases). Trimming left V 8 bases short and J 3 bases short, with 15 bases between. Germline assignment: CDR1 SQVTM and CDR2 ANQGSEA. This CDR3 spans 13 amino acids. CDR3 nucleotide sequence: TGCAGCTACCACGGGAGTACGACAGATACGCAGTATTTT. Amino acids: CSYHGSTTDTQYF.

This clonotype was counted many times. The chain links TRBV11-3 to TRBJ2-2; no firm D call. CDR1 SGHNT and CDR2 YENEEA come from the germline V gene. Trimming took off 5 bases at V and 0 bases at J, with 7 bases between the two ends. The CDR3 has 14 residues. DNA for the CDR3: TGTGCCAGCAGCGGGGTCGCGAACACCGGGGAGCTGTTTTTT. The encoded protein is CASSGVANTGELFF.

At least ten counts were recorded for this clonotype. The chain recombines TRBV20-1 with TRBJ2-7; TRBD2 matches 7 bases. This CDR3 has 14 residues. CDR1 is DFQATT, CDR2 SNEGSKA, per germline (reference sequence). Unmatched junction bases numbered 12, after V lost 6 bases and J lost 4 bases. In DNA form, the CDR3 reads TGCAGTGCCCCTACGGGGGGACCCCAATACGAGCAGTACTTC. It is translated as CSAPTGGPQYEQYF.

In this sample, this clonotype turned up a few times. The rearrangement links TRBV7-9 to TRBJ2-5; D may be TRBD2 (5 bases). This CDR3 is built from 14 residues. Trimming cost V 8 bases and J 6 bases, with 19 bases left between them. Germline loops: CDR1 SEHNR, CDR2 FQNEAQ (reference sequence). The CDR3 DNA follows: TGTGCCAGCCAAAAAAACGGGGAAAGACAGACCCAGTACTTC. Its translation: CASQKNGERQTQYF.

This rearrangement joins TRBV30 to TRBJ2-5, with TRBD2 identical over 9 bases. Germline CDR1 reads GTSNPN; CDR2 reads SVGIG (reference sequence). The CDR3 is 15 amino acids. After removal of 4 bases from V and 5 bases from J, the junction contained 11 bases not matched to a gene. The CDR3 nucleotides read TGTGCCTGGACCTCGGCGGGAGGGCTAGGGGAGACCCAGTACTTC. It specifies CAWTSAGGLGETQYF.

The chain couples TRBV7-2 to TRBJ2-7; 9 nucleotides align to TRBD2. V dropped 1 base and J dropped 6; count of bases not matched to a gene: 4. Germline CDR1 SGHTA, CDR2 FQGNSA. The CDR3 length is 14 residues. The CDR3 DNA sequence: TGTGCCAGCAGCTTAGACACTAGCGGGCGCGAGCAGTACTTC. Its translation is CASSLDTSGREQYF.

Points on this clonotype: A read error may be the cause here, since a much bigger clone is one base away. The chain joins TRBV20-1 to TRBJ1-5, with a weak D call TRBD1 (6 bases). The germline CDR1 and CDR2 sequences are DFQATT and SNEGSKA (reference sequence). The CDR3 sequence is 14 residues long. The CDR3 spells CSARDSLSNQPRHF. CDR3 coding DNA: TGCAGTGCTAGGGACAGCTTGAGCAATCAGCCCCGGCATTTT.

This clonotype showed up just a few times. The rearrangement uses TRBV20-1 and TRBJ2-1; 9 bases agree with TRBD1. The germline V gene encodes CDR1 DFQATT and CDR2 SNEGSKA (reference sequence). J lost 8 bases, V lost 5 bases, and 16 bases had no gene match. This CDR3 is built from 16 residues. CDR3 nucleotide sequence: TGCAGTGCTGACACCCCGGGACAGGGTAGTCCAGATGAGCAGTTCTTC. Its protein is CSADTPGQGSPDEQFF.

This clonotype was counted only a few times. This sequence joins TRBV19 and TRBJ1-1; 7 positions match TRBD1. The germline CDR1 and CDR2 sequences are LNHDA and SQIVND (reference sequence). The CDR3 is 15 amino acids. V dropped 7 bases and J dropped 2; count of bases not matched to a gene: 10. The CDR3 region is CASIRAGGGNTEAFF. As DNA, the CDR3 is TGTGCCAGTATTCGGGCAGGGGGGGGAAACACTGAAGCTTTCTTT.

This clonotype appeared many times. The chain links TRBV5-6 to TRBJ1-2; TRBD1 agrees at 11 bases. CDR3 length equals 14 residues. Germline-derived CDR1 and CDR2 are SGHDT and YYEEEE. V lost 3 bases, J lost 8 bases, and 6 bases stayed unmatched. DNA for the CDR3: TGTGCCAGCAGCTCGGACAGGGGGCGCTCGGGCTACACCTTC. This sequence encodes CASSSDRGRSGYTF.

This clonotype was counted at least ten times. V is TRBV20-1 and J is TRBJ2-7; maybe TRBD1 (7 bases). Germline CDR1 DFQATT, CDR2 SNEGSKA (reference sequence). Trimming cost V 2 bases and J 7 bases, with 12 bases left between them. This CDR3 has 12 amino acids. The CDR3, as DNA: TGCAGTGCTAGACGGGGGACAGCTGAGCAGTACTTC. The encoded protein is CSARRGTAEQYF.